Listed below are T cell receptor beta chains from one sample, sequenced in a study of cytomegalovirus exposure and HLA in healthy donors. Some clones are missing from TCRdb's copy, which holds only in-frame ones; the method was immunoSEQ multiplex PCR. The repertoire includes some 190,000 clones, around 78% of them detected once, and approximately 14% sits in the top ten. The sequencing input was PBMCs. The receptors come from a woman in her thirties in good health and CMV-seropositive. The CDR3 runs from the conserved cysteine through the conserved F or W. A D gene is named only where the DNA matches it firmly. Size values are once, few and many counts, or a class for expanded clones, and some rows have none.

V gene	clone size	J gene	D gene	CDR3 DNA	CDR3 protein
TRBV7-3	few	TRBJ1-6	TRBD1	TGTGCCAGCAGCTTAGTATCCGGGACAGGCTATAATTCACCCCTCCACTTT	CASSLVSGTGYNSPLHF
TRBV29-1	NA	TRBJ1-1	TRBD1	TGCAGCGTCGGACAGGGAGGTAACACTGAAGCTTTCTTT	CSVGQGGNTEAFF
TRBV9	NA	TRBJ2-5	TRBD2	TGTGCCAGCAGCCCTAGCGGGACGGGAGAGACCCAGTACTTC	CASSPSGTGETQYF
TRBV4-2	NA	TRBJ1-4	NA	TGTGCCAGCAGCCAATTAGGAGGGGCGAATGAAAAACTGTTTTTT	CASSQLGGANEKLFF
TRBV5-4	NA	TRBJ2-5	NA	TGTGCCAGCAGCCCGGGGGTAGTTTCAGAGACCCAGTACTTC	CASSPGVVSETQYF
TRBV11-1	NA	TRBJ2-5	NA	TGTGCCAGCAGCTTAGAGATTGTCTCAAGCGGGCGAGAGACCCAGTACTTC	CASSLEIVSSGRETQYF
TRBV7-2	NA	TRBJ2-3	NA	TGTGCCAGCAGCTTACGGCGGGGATACATCACAGATACGCAGTATTTT	CASSLRRGYITDTQYF
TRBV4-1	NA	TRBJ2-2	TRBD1	TGCGCCAGCAGCCAAGAGCCGCCGACAGGGGGCGGCACCGGGGAGCTGTTTTTT	CASSQEPPTGGGTGELFF
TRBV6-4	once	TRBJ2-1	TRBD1	TGTGCCAGCAGTGACGGGGACAGGGGGACCTACAATGAGCAGTTCTTC	CASSDGDRGTYNEQFF
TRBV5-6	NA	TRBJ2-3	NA	TGTGCCAGCAGCTTGCCAGGTACGGGGACAGATACGCAGTATTTT	CASSLPGTGTDTQYF
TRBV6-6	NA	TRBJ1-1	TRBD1	TGTGCCAGCGCAAGACAGGGGGCGGGGACTGAAGCTTTCTTT	CASARQGAGTEAFF
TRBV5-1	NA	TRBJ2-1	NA	TGCGCCAGCAGCTTGGGACAGCCCAACTTCTACAATGAGCAGTTCTTC	CASSLGQPNFYNEQFF
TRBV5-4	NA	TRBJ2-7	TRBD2	TGTGCCAGCAGCTTTAGCGGGGGTGGCAACGAGCAGTACTTC	CASSFSGGGNEQYF
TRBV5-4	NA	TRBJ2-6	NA	TGTGCCAGCAGCCCCCGCCTCGGCTCTGGGGCCAACGTCCTGACTTTC	CASSPRLGSGANVLTF
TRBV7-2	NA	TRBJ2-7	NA	TGTGCCAGCAGGGGGGACACATCCCCCTCCTACGAGCAGTACTTC	CASRGDTSPSYEQYF
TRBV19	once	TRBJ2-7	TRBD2	TGTGCCAGTAGTCAAATTGGACTAGCGGGAGACGAGCAGTACTTC	CASSQIGLAGDEQYF
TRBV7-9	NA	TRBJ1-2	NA	TGTGCCAGCAGCTTCAGAAGGGAGAATGGCTACACCTTC	CASSFRRENGYTF
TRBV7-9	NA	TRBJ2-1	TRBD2	TGTGCCAGCAGCCCCATAGCTAGCGGGTACGACAATGAGCAGTTCTTC	CASSPIASGYDNEQFF
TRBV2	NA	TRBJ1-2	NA	TGTGCCAGCGGTCGGGGGGCAGGGGGCTACACCTTC	CASGRGAGGYTF
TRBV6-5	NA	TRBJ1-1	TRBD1	TGTGCCAGCAGAGCGCAGGGGGGCACTGAAGCTTTCTTT	CASRAQGGTEAFF
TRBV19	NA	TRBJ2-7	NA	TGTGCCAGTAGTATTCAGCGGAGCTCCTACGAGCAGTACTTC	CASSIQRSSYEQYF
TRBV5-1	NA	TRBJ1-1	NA	TGCGCCAGCAGCCTCCGGGCCGCGGGGAACACTGAAGCTTTCTTT	CASSLRAAGNTEAFF
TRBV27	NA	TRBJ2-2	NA	TGTGCCAGCATGGGGAGTGGCTCGGGCACCGGGGAGCTGTTTTTT	CASMGSGSGTGELFF
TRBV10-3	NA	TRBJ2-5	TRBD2	TGTGCCATCGGGACTAGCTTGTCGGAGACCCAGTACTTC	CAIGTSLSETQYF
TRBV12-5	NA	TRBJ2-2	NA	TGTGCTAGTGGCCACCCGACAGCCGGGGAGCTGTTTTTT	CASGHPTAGELFF
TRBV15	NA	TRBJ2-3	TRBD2	TGTGCCACCAGCAGGGACCGGGGGTACGGGAGGGCCGTTTATACGCAGTATTTT	CATSRDRGYGRAVYTQYF
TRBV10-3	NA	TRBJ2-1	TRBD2	TGTGCCATCAGTGAGTCGAGGACTAGCACTAATGAGCAGTTCTTC	CAISESRTSTNEQFF
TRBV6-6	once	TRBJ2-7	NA	TGTGCCAGCAGGCAGACTAGGTGGGGTCGGGACGAGCAGTACTTC	CASRQTRWGRDEQYF
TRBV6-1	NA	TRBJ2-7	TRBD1	TGTGCCAGCAGTGGCTTACAGGGGGCCTACGAGCAGTACTTC	CASSGLQGAYEQYF
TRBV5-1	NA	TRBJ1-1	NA	TGCGCCAGCAGCCGAGGGGGGGAGAACACTGAAGCTTTCTTT	CASSRGGENTEAFF
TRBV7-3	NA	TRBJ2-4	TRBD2	TGTGCCAGCAGCTCCCGGGGGGGAAACATTCAGTACTTC	CASSSRGGNIQYF
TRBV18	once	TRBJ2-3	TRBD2	TGTGCCAGCTCACCGGCACTAGCGACAGATACGCAGTATTTT	CASSPALATDTQYF
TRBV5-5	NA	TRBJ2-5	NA	TGTGCCAGCAGCCTGCCCCGCAGGGGAGAGACCCAGTACTTC	CASSLPRRGETQYF
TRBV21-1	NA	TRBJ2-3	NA	TGTGCCAGCAGCACCCTTCCCCACCGGGACTTATCCACAGATACGCAGTATTTT	CASSTLPHRDLSTDTQYF
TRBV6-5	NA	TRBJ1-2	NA	TGTGCCAGCAGTTACGGACCAGGACTCTATGGCTACACCTTC	CASSYGPGLYGYTF
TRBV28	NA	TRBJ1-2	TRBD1	TGTGCCAGCATTAGGGGACCGACAGGGGACCATGGCTACACCTTC	CASIRGPTGDHGYTF
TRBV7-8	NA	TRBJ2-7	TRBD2	TGTGCCAGCAGCTCGTCGGGACTAGCGGGAGTGGATGACGAGCAGTACTTC	CASSSSGLAGVDDEQYF
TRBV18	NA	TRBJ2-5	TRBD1	TGTGCCAGCTCACCACGGACAGGCGAGGAGACCCAGTACTTC	CASSPRTGEETQYF
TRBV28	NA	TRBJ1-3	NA	TGTGCCAGCAGTTTCTTTCGGACCCGGGACACGGGAAACACCATATATTTT	CASSFFRTRDTGNTIYF
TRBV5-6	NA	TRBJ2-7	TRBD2	TGTGCCAGCAGCTTCGGACTAGCGGGGGGTAAAGAGCAGTACTTC	CASSFGLAGGKEQYF
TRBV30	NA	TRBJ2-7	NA	TGTGCCTGGAGTGTAGGGCAGGGGTACGAGCAGTACTTC	CAWSVGQGYEQYF
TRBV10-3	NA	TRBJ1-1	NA	TGTGCCATCAGTGAGTCAGGAATAGGGGACACTGAAGCTTTCTTT	CAISESGIGDTEAFF
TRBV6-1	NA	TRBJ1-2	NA	TGTGCCAGCAGTGAGACGACGGTTCCGGTTACAGCTTATGGCTACACCTTC	CASSETTVPVTAYGYTF
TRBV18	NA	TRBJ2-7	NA	TGTGCCAGCGCTGAGTCAGGGGTTCCCTACGAGCAGTACTTC	CASAESGVPYEQYF
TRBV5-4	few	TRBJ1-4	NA	TGTGCCAGCAGTTTAGACAGTTCACCTAATGAAAAACTGTTTTTT	CASSLDSSPNEKLFF
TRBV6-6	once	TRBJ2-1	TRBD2	TGTGCCAGCAGTACAAGCGGACTAGCGGGAGAGAGTAAGTTCTTC	CASSTSGLAGESKFF
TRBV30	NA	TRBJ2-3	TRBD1	TGTGCCTGGAGCCTCCCGACAGGGGGCGGTAGCACAGATACGCAGTATTTT	CAWSLPTGGGSTDTQYF
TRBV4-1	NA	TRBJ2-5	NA	TGCGCCAGCAGCCGACTAGTCTCAGAGACCCAGTACTTC	CASSRLVSETQYF
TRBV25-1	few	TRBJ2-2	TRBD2	TGTGCCAGCAGTGAAGGGAGGGACACCGGGGAGCTGTTTTTT	CASSEGRDTGELFF
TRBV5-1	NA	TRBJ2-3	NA	TGCGCCAGCAGCTTGTCAGAATCGGAGGATACGCAGTATTTT	CASSLSESEDTQYF
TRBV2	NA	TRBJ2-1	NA	TGTGCCAGCAGGGAGGAGAATAGCTCCTACAATGAGCAGTTCTTC	CASREENSSYNEQFF
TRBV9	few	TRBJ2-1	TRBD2	TGTGCCAGCAGCGTAGGTTTCAGCGGGGGGGTCTACAATGAGCAGTTCTTC	CASSVGFSGGVYNEQFF
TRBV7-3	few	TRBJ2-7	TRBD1	TGTGCCAGCAGCTTAACCGGGACAGGGGTATACGAGCAGTACTTC	CASSLTGTGVYEQYF
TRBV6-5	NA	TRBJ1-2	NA	TGTGCCAGCAGTCCACAGGGACGAATAGGGCGCTACACCTTC	CASSPQGRIGRYTF
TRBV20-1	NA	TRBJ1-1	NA	TGCAGTGCTACAGGGGCGAGGGGGGCTTTCTTT	CSATGARGAFF
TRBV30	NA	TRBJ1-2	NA	TGTGCCTGGAGTATCGGGCGGGGGAACTATGGCTACACCTTC	CAWSIGRGNYGYTF
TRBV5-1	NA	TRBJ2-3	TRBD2	TGCGCCAGCAGCGTTAGCGGGGGGGGATATACGCAGTATTTT	CASSVSGGGYTQYF